The next 14 T cell receptor beta chains were all read from a single sample in a study of T cell changes during pregnancy in multiple sclerosis. Profiling relied on immunoSEQ multiplex PCR, and the TCRdb table lists in-frame clones only, not all of them. The data contain some 74,000 clones, roughly 89% of them singletons. The sample consisted of peripheral blood, taken after pregnancy. Receptor source: a female donor in good health, enrolled as a control in a pregnancy study.

The chain recombines TRBV30 with TRBJ2-1; D possibly corresponds to TRBD2 (5 bases). The V end was cut by 0 bases, the J end by 2 bases, with 8 bases between. The CDR3 covers 14 residues. Germline V gene lookup returns CDR1 GTSNPN and CDR2 SVGIG (reference sequence). The CDR3 region has the DNA TGTGCCTGGAGTGTGGCGGGCGCCTACAATGAGCAGTTCTTC. The encoded protein is CAWSVAGAYNEQFF.

This chain joins TRBV6-5 and TRBJ2-7; 7 bases are shared with TRBD1. Germline lookup yields CDR1 MNHEY and CDR2 SVGAGI. J was trimmed by 2 bases and V by 1 base; bases with no gene match: 5. This CDR3 is 15 amino acids long. CDR3: CASSYLTGSPYEQYF. CDR3 nucleotides: TGTGCCAGCAGTTACTTGACAGGGTCTCCCTACGAGCAGTACTTC.

DNA of the CDR3: TGTGCCAGCAGGGGACAGTTTTCACCCCTCCACTTT. Its translation: CASRGQFSPLHF. This chain joins TRBV2 and TRBJ1-6; 7 bases are shared with TRBD1. The V and J ends lost 6 bases and 9 bases, in that order; junction bases with no gene match: 2. This CDR3 contains 12 residues. Germline V gives CDR1 SNHLY, CDR2 FYNNEI. Full variable domain (missing parts from reference TRBV2 and TRBJ1-6): EPEVTQTPSHQVTQMGQEVILRCVPISNHLYFYWYRQILGQKVEFLVSFYNNEISEKSEIFDDQFSVERPDGSNFTLKIRSTKLEDSAMYFCASRGQFSPLHFGNGTRLTVT.

The sample holds one count of this clone. The chain combines TRBV28 with TRBJ2-7; tentative D call: TRBD2 (7 bases). V lost 5 bases, J lost 0 bases, and 14 bases lay in between. Per germline, CDR1 MDHEN and CDR2 SYDVKM. The CDR3 has 15 amino acids. DNA for the CDR3: TGTGCCAGCAGTGGGGGGGCAGAGAGCTCCTACGAGCAGTACTTC. Its translation: CASSGGAESSYEQYF.

This clone was counted a single time. The J gene is TRBJ2-1, the V gene TRBV10-3, with D possibly being TRBD1 (5 bases). V shed 0 bases and J shed 8 bases, with 14 bases lying between them. The germline V gene has CDR1 ENHRY and CDR2 SYGVKD. The CDR3 has 15 residues. DNA for the CDR3: TGTGCCATCAGTGAGTCCGTTGCCCAGGGCGATGAGCAGTTCTTC. Translating gives CAISESVAQGDEQFF.

This clone was detected once. The genes are TRBV18 and TRBJ2-4; 9 nucleotides line up with TRBD2. The CDR3 extends over 21 amino acids. Germline V gene sequence: CDR1 KGHSH, CDR2 LQKENI. Germline trimming cut 9 bases from V and 0 bases from J; bases unmatched to any gene: 24. In nucleotides, the CDR3 is TGTGCCAGTTCCCCACCGCGGGGGGGCGTCCCTTGGCCCTTAGCCAAAAACATTCAGTACTTC. This gives the protein CASSPPRGGVPWPLAKNIQYF.

This clone was seen only once. The V and J genes are TRBV28 and TRBJ2-1; 10 bases match TRBD1. The CDR3 has 18 residues. The V gene end was trimmed by 8 bases and the J gene end by 5 bases; junction bases not matched to a gene: 18. From germline, CDR1 is MDHEN and CDR2 SYDVKM. CDR3 in DNA: TGTGCCAGCCCATCCCCGGGACAGGGGTTAGCGGGGAACAATGAGCAGTTCTTC. Encoded protein: CASPSPGQGLAGNNEQFF.

V is TRBV19 and J is TRBJ1-2; D is unclear. Germline V gene sequence: CDR1 LNHDA, CDR2 SQIVND (reference sequence). The V gene lost 3 bases and the J gene lost 8 bases, with 16 bases spanning the gap. The CDR3 is 14 amino acids. The CDR3 DNA is TGTGCCAGTAGTATTCTGGTCAGGTCAAGCGGCTACACCTTC. As protein: CASSILVRSSGYTF.

This chain uses TRBV2 with TRBJ2-7; maybe TRBD1 (6 bases). CDR3 length: 14 residues. Germline V gene sequence: CDR1 SNHLY, CDR2 FYNNEI. The V end lost 2 bases, the J end lost 2 bases, and 10 bases lay between the germline ends. Here the CDR3 reads CASSERGKPYEQYF. The CDR3 coding sequence is TGTGCCAGCAGTGAAAGGGGGAAGCCCTACGAGCAGTACTTC.

The CDR3 protein is CASSDRGLSGNTIYF. The CDR3 region has the DNA TGTGCCAGCAGCGACAGGGGGCTTTCTGGAAACACCATATATTTT. The chain employs TRBV9 and TRBJ1-3, with 9 positions matching TRBD1. This CDR3 is built from 15 residues. J gave up 1 base and V 3 bases, and 2 bases lay outside the gene matches. CDR1 is SGDLS, CDR2 YYNGEE, per germline.

The chain employs TRBV9 and TRBJ2-3; D gene unclear. This CDR3 is 13 amino acids long. Per germline, CDR1 SGDLS and CDR2 YYNGEE. V was cut by 1 base and J by 3 bases, with 6 bases left in between. In DNA, the CDR3 is TGTGCCAGCAGCGTAATCCAGACAGATACGCAGTATTTT. As protein: CASSVIQTDTQYF.

The chain recombines TRBV6-5 with TRBJ2-3; D not resolved. Germline-derived CDR1 and CDR2 are MNHEY and SVGAGI. Trimming left V 6 bases short and J 1 base short, with 11 bases between. The CDR3 is 14 residues long. CDR3 loop: CASSPREGTDTQYF. The DNA for the CDR3 is TGTGCCAGCAGCCCCCGCGAGGGCACAGATACGCAGTATTTT.

The rearrangement joins TRBV2 to TRBJ2-2, with D perhaps TRBD2 (6 bases). The germline V and J ends were trimmed by 11 bases and 1 base, with 14 bases remaining between them. Germline CDR1 and CDR2: SNHLY and FYNNEI. The length of the CDR3 is 14 residues. CDR3 amino acids: CAGHREMNTGELFF. DNA of the CDR3: TGTGCCGGCCACCGGGAGATGAACACCGGGGAGCTGTTTTTT.

The CDR3 spells CASSRGDRLQPQHF. CDR3 DNA: TGTGCCAGCAGCCGGGGGGACAGGTTGCAGCCCCAGCATTTT. The chain has TRBV5-8 and TRBJ1-5; 8 nucleotides align to TRBD1. Losses at the gene ends were 4 bases for V and 7 bases for J; bases not matched to a gene: 7. The CDR3 runs to 14 residues. Germline V gives CDR1 SGHTS, CDR2 YDEGEE.